The rows below give T cell receptor beta chains drawn from one sample of a study of blood T cell repertoires in COVID-19. The method was immunoSEQ multiplex PCR; TCRdb's version includes in-frame clones alone and lacks a portion of them. The sample holds some 350,000 clones, 80% to 90% seen once. The sample was peripheral blood. The receptors shown here come from a woman aged 25 to 39 with COVID-19, enrolled during active disease. Each CDR3 is given with its conserved first and last residue. A D gene is named only where the DNA matches it firmly. Some rows have no size entry. The others give once, few or many, or a class for an expanded clone.

j_call v_call d_call clone_size cdr3_nt cdr3_aa
TRBJ2-3 TRBV27 - - TGTGCCAGCAGTTTAAGTAGAGGCGGAGATACGCAGTATTTT CASSLSRGGDTQYF
TRBJ2-4 TRBV5-1 TRBD1 - TGCGCCAGCAGCCCTCGGACAGGGGCACAACGAATTCAGTACTTC CASSPRTGAQRIQYF
TRBJ1-4 TRBV24-1 TRBD1 - TGTGCCACCAGTGACCCCAGGGGGACTAATGAAAAACTGTTTTTT CATSDPRGTNEKLFF
TRBJ2-1 TRBV12-3/TRBV12-4 - - TGTGCCAGCAGTTTTAAGGGGGGGAATGAGCAGTTCTTC CASSFKGGNEQFF
TRBJ2-3 TRBV7-8 - - TGTGCCAGCAGCTTAGGCGGTAGCGGAATCACAGATACGCAGTATTTT CASSLGGSGITDTQYF
TRBJ1-2 TRBV11-3 - - TGTGCCAGCAGCTTAGGCGGGGGTGGACCAGGGGGCTACACCTTC CASSLGGGGPGGYTF
TRBJ2-3 TRBV7-2 - once TGTGCCAGCAGCCCCGGTCAGGGGAACACAGATACGCAGTATTTT CASSPGQGNTDTQYF
TRBJ2-2 TRBV7-9 - - TGTGCCAGCAGCTTAAGGAGGGAGAACACCGGGGAGCTGTTTTTT CASSLRRENTGELFF
TRBJ2-3 TRBV6-5 TRBD2 - TGTGCCAGCAGTTACTCTTCCGGGAGGACAGATACGCAGTATTTT CASSYSSGRTDTQYF
TRBJ2-5 TRBV18 - - TGTGCCAGCTCACCACCGGGGGGGCGGATCCAAGAGACCCAGTACTTC CASSPPGGRIQETQYF
TRBJ2-1 TRBV4-1 TRBD1 few TGCGCCAGCAGCCAAGGGGACAGGGGGTTTATGAATGAGCAGTTCTTC CASSQGDRGFMNEQFF
TRBJ2-3 TRBV10-1 TRBD2 - TGCGCCAGCAGTCCAACGACTAGCGGGAGTTTTGGCACAGATACGCAGTATTTT CASSPTTSGSFGTDTQYF
TRBJ2-5 TRBV28 TRBD2 - TGTGCCAGCAGTTTAGCTAGCGGGAGACAAGAGACCCAGTACTTC CASSLASGRQETQYF
TRBJ2-1 TRBV9 - - TGTGCCAGCAGCCCTACCCCCGAGCGTGTAGGGGATGAGCAGTTCTTC CASSPTPERVGDEQFF
TRBJ1-1 TRBV6-5 TRBD1 once TGTGCCAGCAGGGCGACAGGGGACGACACTGAAGCTTTCTTT CASRATGDDTEAFF
TRBJ1-5 TRBV4-3 TRBD1 - TGCGCCAGCAGCCTCGGACAGGGGGATCAGCCCCAGCATTTT CASSLGQGDQPQHF
TRBJ1-1 TRBV10-2 TRBD1 - TGCGCCAGCACCGGGACAGGGAACACTGAAGCTTTCTTT CASTGTGNTEAFF
TRBJ2-2 TRBV30 - - TGTGCCTCTGCAGGACTGAACACCGGGGAGCTGTTTTTT CASAGLNTGELFF
TRBJ2-1 TRBV11-2 - - TGTGCCAGCAGCTTAACAGGGCCGCTTTTGGGTGAGCAGTTCTTC CASSLTGPLLGEQFF
TRBJ2-3 TRBV7-2 TRBD2 - TGTGCCAGCAGCTCCATTCTAGCGGGAGGACCAGATACGCAGTATTTT CASSSILAGGPDTQYF
TRBJ1-1 TRBV21-1 - once TGTGCCAGCAGTACTTGGCTCCGGGACAGCCGGGGCACTGAAGCTTTCTTT CASSTWLRDSRGTEAFF
TRBJ2-2 TRBV27 TRBD2 - TGTGCCAGCAGTTACGGGGGGACGGTACCCACCGGGGAGCTGTTTTTT CASSYGGTVPTGELFF
TRBJ2-5 TRBV4-3 TRBD2 - TGCGCCAGCAGCCAAGGACTAGCGGGAGGTGCCGAGACCCAGTACTTC CASSQGLAGGAETQYF
TRBJ1-6 TRBV5-4 - - TGTGCCAGCAGCTTCGGGGGAGGGATAGATAATTCACCCCTCCACTTT CASSFGGGIDNSPLHF
TRBJ2-7 TRBV6-2/TRBV6-3 - - TGTGCCAGCAGTTACGGGTGGCAGGGCTACTCCTACGAGCAGTACTTC CASSYGWQGYSYEQYF
TRBJ1-1 TRBV29-1 - few TGCAGCGTTGATACAGGGAACACTGAAGCTTTCTTT CSVDTGNTEAFF
TRBJ2-5 TRBV29-1 TRBD1 - TGCAGCGTGCTGACAGGGAACCAAGAGACCCAGTACTTC CSVLTGNQETQYF
TRBJ2-1 TRBV11-3 - - TGTGCCAGCAGCACCGGACAGAGCTCGGAGCAGTTCTTC CASSTGQSSEQFF
TRBJ1-4 TRBV7-2 - - TGTGCCAGCAGCGTCCGGGGGGTAGATGAAAAACTGTTTTTT CASSVRGVDEKLFF
TRBJ1-3 TRBV7-6 - once TGTGCCAGCAGCTTAGTGTACGGGGGAGGCTCTGGAAACACCATATATTTT CASSLVYGGGSGNTIYF
TRBJ2-1 TRBV10-3 - - TGTGCCATCAAGGGGTTACACAATGAGCAGTTCTTC CAIKGLHNEQFF
TRBJ1-2 TRBV28 TRBD1 - TGTGCCAGCAGTTCCTCCGGGACAGGGTGGTACTATGGCTACACCTTC CASSSSGTGWYYGYTF
TRBJ1-1 TRBV10-3 - - TGTGCCATCAGGAGGATGGAGAACACTGAACCCTTCTTT CAIRRMENTEPFF
TRBJ2-3 TRBV11-2 - - TGTGCCAGCAGCTCGGTGCGGACTACCACAGATACGCAGTATTTT CASSSVRTTTDTQYF
TRBJ2-3 TRBV28 TRBD2 - TGTGCCAGCAGCCCGAGGACTAGCGAATACACAGATACGCAGTATTTT CASSPRTSEYTDTQYF
TRBJ1-2 TRBV19 - - TGTGCCAGTAGTATAGATACAGAGTATGGCTACACCTTC CASSIDTEYGYTF
TRBJ2-5 TRBV10-3 - once TGTGCCATCAGTGATAGCAGAATGGAGACCCAGTACTTC CAISDSRMETQYF